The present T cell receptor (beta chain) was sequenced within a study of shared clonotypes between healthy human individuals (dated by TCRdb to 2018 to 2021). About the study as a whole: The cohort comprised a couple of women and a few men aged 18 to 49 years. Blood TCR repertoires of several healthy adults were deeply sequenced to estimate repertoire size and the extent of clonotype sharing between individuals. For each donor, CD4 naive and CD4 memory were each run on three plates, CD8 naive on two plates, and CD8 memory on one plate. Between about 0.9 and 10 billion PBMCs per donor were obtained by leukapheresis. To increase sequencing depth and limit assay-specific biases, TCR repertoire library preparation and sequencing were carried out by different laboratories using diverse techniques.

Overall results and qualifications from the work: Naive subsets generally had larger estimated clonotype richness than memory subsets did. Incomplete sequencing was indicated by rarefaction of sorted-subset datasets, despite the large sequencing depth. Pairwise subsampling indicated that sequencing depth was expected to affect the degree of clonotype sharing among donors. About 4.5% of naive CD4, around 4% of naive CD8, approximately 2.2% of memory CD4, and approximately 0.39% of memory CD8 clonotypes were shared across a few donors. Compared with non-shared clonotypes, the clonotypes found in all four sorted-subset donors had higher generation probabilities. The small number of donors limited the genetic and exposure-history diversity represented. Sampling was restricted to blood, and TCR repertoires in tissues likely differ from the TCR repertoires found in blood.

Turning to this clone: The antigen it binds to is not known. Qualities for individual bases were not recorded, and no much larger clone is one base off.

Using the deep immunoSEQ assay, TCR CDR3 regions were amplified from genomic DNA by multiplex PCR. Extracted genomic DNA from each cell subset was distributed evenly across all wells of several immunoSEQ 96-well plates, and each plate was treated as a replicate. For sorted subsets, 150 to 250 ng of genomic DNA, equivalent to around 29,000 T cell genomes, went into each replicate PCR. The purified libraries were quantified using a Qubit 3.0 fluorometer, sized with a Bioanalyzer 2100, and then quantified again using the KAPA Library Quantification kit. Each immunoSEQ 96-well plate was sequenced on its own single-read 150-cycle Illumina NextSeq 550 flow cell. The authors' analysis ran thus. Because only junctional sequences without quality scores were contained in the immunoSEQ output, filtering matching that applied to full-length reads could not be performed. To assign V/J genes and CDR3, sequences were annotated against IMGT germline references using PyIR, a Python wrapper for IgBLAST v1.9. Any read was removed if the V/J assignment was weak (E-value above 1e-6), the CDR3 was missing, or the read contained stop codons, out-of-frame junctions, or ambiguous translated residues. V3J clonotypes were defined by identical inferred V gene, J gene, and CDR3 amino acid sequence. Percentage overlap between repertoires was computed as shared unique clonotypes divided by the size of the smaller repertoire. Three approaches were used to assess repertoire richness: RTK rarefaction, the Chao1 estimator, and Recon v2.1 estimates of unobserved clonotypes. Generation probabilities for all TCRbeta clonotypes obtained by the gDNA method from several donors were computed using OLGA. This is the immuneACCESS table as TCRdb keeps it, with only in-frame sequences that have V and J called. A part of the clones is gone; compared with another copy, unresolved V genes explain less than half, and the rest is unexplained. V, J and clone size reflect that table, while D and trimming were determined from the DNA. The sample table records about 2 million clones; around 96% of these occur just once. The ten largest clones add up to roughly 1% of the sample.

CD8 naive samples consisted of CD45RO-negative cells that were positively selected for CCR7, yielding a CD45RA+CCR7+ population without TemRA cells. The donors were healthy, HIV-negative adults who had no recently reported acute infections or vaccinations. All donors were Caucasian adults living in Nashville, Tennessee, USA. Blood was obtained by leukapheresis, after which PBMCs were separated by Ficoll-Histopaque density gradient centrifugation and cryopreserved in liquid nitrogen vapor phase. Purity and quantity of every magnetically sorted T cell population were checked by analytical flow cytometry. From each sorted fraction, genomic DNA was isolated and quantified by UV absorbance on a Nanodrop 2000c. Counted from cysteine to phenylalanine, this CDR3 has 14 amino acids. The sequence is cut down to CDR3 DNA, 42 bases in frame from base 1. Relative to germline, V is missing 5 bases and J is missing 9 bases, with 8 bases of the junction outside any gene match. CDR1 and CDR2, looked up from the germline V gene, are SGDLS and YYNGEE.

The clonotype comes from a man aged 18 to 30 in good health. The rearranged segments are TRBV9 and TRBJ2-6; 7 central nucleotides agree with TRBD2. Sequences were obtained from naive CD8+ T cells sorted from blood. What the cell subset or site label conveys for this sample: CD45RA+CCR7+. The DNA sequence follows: TGTGCCAGCAGGCCTGGGGGGGAAGTCAACGTCCTGACTTTC. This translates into CASRPGGEVNVLTF.